This entry lists 21 T cell receptor beta chains sequenced from one sample in a study of blood T cells in healthy people across ages. Through a sample-barcoded 5' primer and a J-beta primer mix, a second PCR was run for 7 to 11 cycles. Via MiXCR, TCRdb re-called the 5' RACE reads, giving one row per CDR3 protein. The table shows 700,000 to 850,000 distinct CDR3 sequences, with around 34% occurring only once. The material sequenced was blood. The source of these receptors is a man between 18 and 29 years old in good health.

This clonotype was counted many times. The CDR3 is CSATDRSLSYNEQFF. In DNA form, the CDR3 reads TGCAGTGCTACCGACAGATCCCTATCCTACAATGAGCAGTTCTTC. The chain uses TRBV20-1 and TRBJ2-1; a possible D gene is TRBD1 (5 bases). The germline CDR1 and CDR2 sequences are DFQATT and SNEGSKA (reference sequence). The CDR3 sequence is 15 residues long. Trimming stripped 4 bases from V and 1 base from J, with 14 bases between.

This clonotype was observed a handful of times. The chain recombines TRBV19 with TRBJ2-1, with 12 bases identical to TRBD2. Germline V gene data show CDR1 as LNHDA and CDR2 as SQIVND (reference sequence). Trimming cost V 10 bases and J 5 bases; bases outside gene matches: 6. This CDR3 is built from 14 residues. The DNA of the CDR3 is TGTGCCACTATCAGGACTAGCGGGGACAATGAGCAGTTCTTC. It translates to CATIRTSGDNEQFF.

The chain joins TRBV3-1 to TRBJ2-3; D gene unclear. The V gene lost 2 bases and the J gene lost 4 bases, with 10 bases spanning the gap. The CDR3 length is 14 residues. In germline, CDR1 is LGHDT, CDR2 YNNKEL (reference sequence). The CDR3 protein is CASSQKTSSDTQYF. In DNA, the CDR3 is TGTGCCAGCAGCCAAAAAACGTCTTCAGATACGCAGTATTTT.

This clonotype was found a few times. The chain combines TRBV12-3 or TRBV12-4 with TRBJ2-5; 11 bases line up with TRBD2. Germline trimming cut 3 bases from V and 7 bases from J; bases unmatched to any gene: 7. The CDR3 is made up of 15 amino acids. The CDR3 coding sequence is TGTGCCAGCAGTTTCTCTAGCGGGGGGCGTGGGACCCAGTACTTC. Translation gives CASSFSSGGRGTQYF.

This clonotype was detected only a few times. The V and J genes are TRBV9 and TRBJ2-1; 8 bases line up with TRBD2. CDR1 is SGDLS, CDR2 YYNGEE, per germline. The CDR3 spans 15 residues. Trimming cost V 7 bases and J 0 bases; bases outside gene matches: 6. The CDR3 nucleotides are TGTGCCAGCGCGAGCGGGGGCAGCTCCTACAATGAGCAGTTCTTC. Translating gives CASASGGSSYNEQFF.

The gene calls are TRBV4-2 and TRBJ1-5; TRBD1 might be the D (5 bases). CDR1 and CDR2 from the germline V gene are LGHNA and YNFKEQ. Trimming took off 0 bases at V and 0 bases at J, with 9 bases between the two ends. The CDR3 length is 16 residues. The CDR3: CASSQDGTNSNQPQHF. The CDR3 bases are TGTGCCAGCAGCCAAGATGGGACTAATAGCAATCAGCCCCAGCATTTT.

The V gene is TRBV5-1, the J gene TRBJ1-5; D gene uncertain. This CDR3 has 16 amino acids. Trimming removed 4 bases at V and 1 base at J, with 15 bases between. The germline CDR1 and CDR2 sequences are SGHRS and YFSETQ. Here the CDR3 DNA reads TGCGCCAGCAGCCTGACTCTTGTGGGCAGCAATCAGCCCCAGCATTTT. Translated: CASSLTLVGSNQPQHF.

The chain is built from TRBV29-1 and TRBJ1-5; D remains unclear. Looked up from germline, CDR1 is SQVTM and CDR2 is ANQGSEA. The V end was cut by 5 bases, the J end by 0 bases, with 8 bases between. This CDR3 has 13 amino acids. Written as DNA, the CDR3 is TGCAGCGTTCGAGAGGATAGCAATCAGCCCCAGCATTTT. This gives the protein CSVREDSNQPQHF.

A note on this clonotype: This may come from a read error, since a much larger clone is one base off. The chain carries TRBV15 and TRBJ2-5; no clear D gene. This CDR3 is built from 12 residues. CDR1 is LNHNV and CDR2 is YYDKDF in the germline V gene (reference sequence). V was trimmed by 3 bases and J by 7 bases, leaving 9 bases between them. The CDR3: CATSSTVGTQYF. The CDR3 region has the DNA TGTGCCACCAGCAGTACAGTGGGGACCCAGTACTTC.

The rearrangement uses TRBV20-1 and TRBJ2-1; D unresolved. V was shortened by 2 bases and J by 4 bases, with 6 bases between the two germline ends. Germline-derived CDR1 and CDR2 are DFQATT and SNEGSKA (reference sequence). The CDR3 has 12 residues. CDR3 bases: TGCAGTGCTAGACATTTATACAATGAGCAGTTCTTC. Translation gives CSARHLYNEQFF.

This chain links TRBV20-1 with TRBJ1-6; 8 bases align to TRBD1. J was trimmed by 7 bases and V by 4 bases; bases with no gene match: 6. The CDR3 contains 14 residues. Germline CDR1 DFQATT, CDR2 SNEGSKA (reference sequence). CDR3 residues: CSATRAGGNSPLHF. CDR3 nucleotide sequence: TGCAGTGCTACGCGGGCAGGGGGCAATTCACCCCTCCACTTT.

This clonotype has at least ten counts. The chain joins TRBV10-3 to TRBJ2-7; tentatively, D is TRBD1 or TRBD2 (6 bases each). The germline gives CDR1 ENHRY, CDR2 SYGVKD. The CDR3 extends over 14 amino acids. V lost 6 bases to trimming and J lost 0 bases, with 12 bases between them. The CDR3 nucleotides are TGTGCCATCAGCAAGGGGGAGGACTCCTACGAGCAGTACTTC. This translates into CAISKGEDSYEQYF.

The rearrangement links TRBV27 to TRBJ2-3; D gene ambiguous. CDR3 length: 13 residues. V lost 1 base, J lost 3 bases, and 5 bases lay in between. Per the germline V gene, CDR1 is MNHEY and CDR2 is SMNVEV (reference sequence). The CDR3 loop reads CASSLWMTDTQYF. CDR3 bases: TGTGCCAGCAGTTTATGGATGACAGATACGCAGTATTTT.

The chain uses TRBV12-3 or TRBV12-4 and TRBJ2-4; 8 bases are a match to TRBD2. CDR3 length: 12 residues. Trimming at V came to 2 bases and at J to 15 bases, leaving 6 bases not matched to a gene. CDR3 in amino acids: CASSLRRGVRYF. The CDR3 region has the DNA TGTGCCAGCAGTTTAAGGCGGGGGGTGCGGTACTTC.

The CDR3 DNA reads TGTGCCAGCAGTAGGGGACGGACTAGTGTCACTGAGCAGTTCTTC. Translated, it gives CASSRGRTSVTEQFF. The chain joins TRBV2 to TRBJ2-1; TRBD2 agrees at 7 bases. The CDR3 runs 15 residues. The V and J ends lost 5 bases and 9 bases, in that order; junction bases with no gene match: 13. CDR1 and CDR2 (germline): SNHLY, FYNNEI.

The sample holds a few counts of this clonotype. The gene calls are TRBV11-1 and TRBJ2-1, with D tentatively TRBD2 (6 bases). V was shortened by 4 bases and J by 4 bases, with 11 bases between the two germline ends. The CDR3 has 14 amino acids. Germline CDR1 reads SGHAT; CDR2 reads FQDESV (reference sequence). The CDR3 sequence: CASSWRAPYNEQFF. The CDR3 nucleotides are TGTGCCAGCAGCTGGAGGGCCCCATACAATGAGCAGTTCTTC.

This clonotype was detected only a few times. The chain uses TRBV12-3 or TRBV12-4 and TRBJ1-5; 12 bases align to TRBD1. J lost 9 bases, V lost 6 bases, and 9 bases had no gene match. This CDR3 is 15 amino acids long. DNA for the CDR3: TGTGCCAGCAGCACCGGGACAGGGGGCTTCTGGCCCCAGCATTTT. The encoded protein is CASSTGTGGFWPQHF.

This rearrangement joins TRBV5-8 to TRBJ1-6; 8 bases are shared with TRBD1. J was trimmed by 5 bases and V by 7 bases; bases with no gene match: 5. This CDR3 region has 14 residues. Germline CDR1 reads SGHTS; CDR2 reads YDEGEE. For the CDR3, the DNA is TGTGCCAGCCAAACAGGGGGAGATAATTCACCCCTCCACTTT. This translates into CASQTGGDNSPLHF.

The chain uses TRBV2 and TRBJ1-1; D gene unclear. Germline V gene lookup returns CDR1 SNHLY and CDR2 FYNNEI. The CDR3 has 13 residues. V lost 6 bases and J lost 1, with 9 bases in between. CDR3 nucleotide sequence: TGTGCCAGCAGCGGTGAAACGAACACTGAAGCTTTCTTT. Its translation: CASSGETNTEAFF.

This clonotype has ten or more counts. The V gene is TRBV5-5, the J gene TRBJ2-5, with D possibly matching TRBD2 (5 bases). Germline V lookup: CDR1 SGHKS, CDR2 YYEKEE (reference sequence). The CDR3 totals 16 residues. Trimming cost V 5 bases and J 2 bases, with 19 bases left between them. CDR3 DNA: TGTGCCAGCAGTCCCATAAGCCGGGGTTCACAAGAGACCCAGTACTTC. This gives the protein CASSPISRGSQETQYF.

This clonotype was detected a few times. The rearrangement uses TRBV12-3 or TRBV12-4 and TRBJ2-5; D might be TRBD1 (5 bases). Trimming removed 7 bases from V and 4 bases from J, with 19 bases in between. This CDR3 is built from 15 residues. The CDR3 DNA follows: TGTGCCAGCACGGACATTGGCGCAGAATCAGAGACCCAGTACTTC. It encodes CASTDIGAESETQYF.